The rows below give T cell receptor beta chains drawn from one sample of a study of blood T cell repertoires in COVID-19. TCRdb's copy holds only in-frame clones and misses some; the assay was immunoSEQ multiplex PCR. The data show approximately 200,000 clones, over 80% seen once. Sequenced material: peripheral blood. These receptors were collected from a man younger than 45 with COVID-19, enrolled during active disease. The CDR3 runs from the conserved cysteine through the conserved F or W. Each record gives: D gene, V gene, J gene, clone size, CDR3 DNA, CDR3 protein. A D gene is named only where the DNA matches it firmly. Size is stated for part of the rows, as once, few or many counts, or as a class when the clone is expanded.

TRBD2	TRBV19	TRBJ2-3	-	TGTGCCAGTAGTCGGCCACCGGGGGGGATTGGCACAGATACGCAGTATTTT	CASSRPPGGIGTDTQYF
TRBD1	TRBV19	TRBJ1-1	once	TGTGCCAGTAGTGGGGGGACAGGGAAGGGGAACACTGAAGCTTTCTTT	CASSGGTGKGNTEAFF
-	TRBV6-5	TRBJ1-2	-	TGTGCCAGCAGTCCTGGACAGATCCTATATGGCTACACCTTC	CASSPGQILYGYTF
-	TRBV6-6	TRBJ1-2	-	TGTGCCAGCAGTAACCGGGACAACCTCAACTATGGCTACACCTTC	CASSNRDNLNYGYTF
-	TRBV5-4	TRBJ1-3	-	TGTGCCAGCAGCTACCAGGGTGCTGGAAACACCATATATTTT	CASSYQGAGNTIYF
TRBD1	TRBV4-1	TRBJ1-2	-	TGCGCCAGCAGCCCACAGGGGGATAATGGTGGCTACACCTTC	CASSPQGDNGGYTF
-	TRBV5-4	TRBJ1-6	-	TGTGCCAGCAGCCGGCGCGGCAGCTCCTATAATTCACCCCTCCACTTT	CASSRRGSSYNSPLHF
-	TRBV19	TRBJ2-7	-	TGTGCCAGTAGTGGATCAGGGCGCTACGAGCAGTACTTC	CASSGSGRYEQYF
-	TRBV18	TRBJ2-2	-	TGTGCCAGCTCAAAGGTGGCAGGGGACACCGGGGAGCTGTTTTTT	CASSKVAGDTGELFF
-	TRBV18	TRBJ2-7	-	TGTGCCAGCTCACCACCGAGATATAGCTACGAGCAGTACTTC	CASSPPRYSYEQYF
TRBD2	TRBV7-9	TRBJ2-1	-	TGTGCCAGCAGCCCTAGCGGGGGGGCCTCCTACAATGAGCAGTTCTTC	CASSPSGGASYNEQFF
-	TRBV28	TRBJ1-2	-	TGTGCCAGCAGTCTCCAGGGAATGGGGTCCGATGCTAACTATGGCTACACCTTC	CASSLQGMGSDANYGYTF
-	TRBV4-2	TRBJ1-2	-	TGTGCCAGCAGCCAAGACCGGGGGACTAACTATGGCTACACCTTC	CASSQDRGTNYGYTF
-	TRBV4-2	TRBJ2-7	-	TGTGCCAGCAGCCGACAAGGCGGGGGGACAGGGATTTCGTACGAGCAGTACTTC	CASSRQGGGTGISYEQYF
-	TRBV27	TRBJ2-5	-	TGTGCCAGCAGTTTACGACAGGCGGAGACCCAGTACTTC	CASSLRQAETQYF
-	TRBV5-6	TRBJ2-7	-	TGTGCCAGCAGCTTTGACCAGGGCTCCTACGAGCAGTACTTC	CASSFDQGSYEQYF
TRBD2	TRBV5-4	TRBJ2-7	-	TGTGCCAGCAGCCCCCCTAGCGGCGAGCAGTACTTC	CASSPPSGEQYF
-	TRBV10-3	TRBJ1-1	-	TGTGCCATCAGTGAGTCCCGGACAGTCACGAACACTGAAGCTTTCTTT	CAISESRTVTNTEAFF
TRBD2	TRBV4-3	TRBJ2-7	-	TGCGCCAGCAGCCAAGATCTAGCGGTGGATTACGAGCAGTACTTC	CASSQDLAVDYEQYF
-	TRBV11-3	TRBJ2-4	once	TGTGCCAGCAGCTTAGGGGGGGAAAACATTCAGTACTTC	CASSLGGENIQYF
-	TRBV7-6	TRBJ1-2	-	TGTGCCAGCAGCCCCTTTGGAGGGGCGTCTAACTATGGCTACACCTTC	CASSPFGGASNYGYTF
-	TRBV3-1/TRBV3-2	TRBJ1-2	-	TGTGCCAGCAGCCAAGAAGGGGGGGCCCACAATGGCTACACCTTC	CASSQEGGAHNGYTF
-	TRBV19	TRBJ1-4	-	TGTGCCAGTAGTATAGTTGCCAGGGTGGAAGAAAAACTGTTTTTT	CASSIVARVEEKLFF
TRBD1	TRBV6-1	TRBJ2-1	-	TGTGCCAGCAGTGAATTGAGGGGACAGGGTCTCAATGAGCAGTTCTTC	CASSELRGQGLNEQFF
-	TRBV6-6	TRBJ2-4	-	TGTGCCAGCAGCCCGACAGGTCGGTCCAAAAACATTCAGTACTTC	CASSPTGRSKNIQYF
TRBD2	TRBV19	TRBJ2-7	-	TGTGCCAGTAGTATGAGCTATAGCGGGGGGCCACCTTCCTACGAGCAGTACTTC	CASSMSYSGGPPSYEQYF
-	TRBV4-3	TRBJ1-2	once	TGCGCCAGCAGCCTGTCGGGAATTCACGGAAACTATGGCTACACCTTC	CASSLSGIHGNYGYTF
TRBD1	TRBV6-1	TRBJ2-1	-	TGTGCCAGCAGTGAAATCGGACAGGGGCTGAACAATGAGCAGTTCTTC	CASSEIGQGLNNEQFF
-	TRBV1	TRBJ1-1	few	TGCACCAGCAGCCAAGTCGGACACCCCGGTGAAGCTTTCTTT	CTSSQVGHPGEAFF
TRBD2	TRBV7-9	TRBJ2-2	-	TGTGCCAGCAGCTTAAGAGGACTAGCGGGAGGACCGAACACCGGGGAGCTGTTTTTT	CASSLRGLAGGPNTGELFF
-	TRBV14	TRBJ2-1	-	TGTGCCAGCAGTTTCGTAGCGGAGCAGTTCTTC	CASSFVAEQFF
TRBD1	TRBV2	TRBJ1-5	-	TGTGCCAGCGCCTGGACAGGGGGCTTCGGTCAGCCCCAGCATTTT	CASAWTGGFGQPQHF
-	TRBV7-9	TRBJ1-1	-	TGTGCCAGCAGCCTACGGCAGGGTAACACTGAAGCTTTCTTT	CASSLRQGNTEAFF
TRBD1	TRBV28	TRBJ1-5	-	TGTGCCAGCATACAGGGGGTCTTCCAGCCCCAGCATTTT	CASIQGVFQPQHF
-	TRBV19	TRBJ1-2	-	TGTGCCAGTAGTATTACCGGGAGTGACTACACCTTC	CASSITGSDYTF
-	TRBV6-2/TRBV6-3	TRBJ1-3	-	TGTGCCAGCAGTTTCAGCCGTGACAAGCATTCTGGAAACACCATATATTTT	CASSFSRDKHSGNTIYF
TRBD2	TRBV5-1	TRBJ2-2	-	TGCGCCAGCAGCTTGGCCGGGACTAGCGGACCGAACACCGGGGAGCTGTTTTTT	CASSLAGTSGPNTGELFF
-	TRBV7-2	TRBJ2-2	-	TGTGCCAGCCGCTCAGGTGATGCGAACACCGGGGAGCTGTTTTTT	CASRSGDANTGELFF
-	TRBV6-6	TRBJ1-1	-	TGTGCCAGCACGACCGGGAGGGGGACTGAAGCTTTCTTT	CASTTGRGTEAFF
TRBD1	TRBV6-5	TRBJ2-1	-	TGTGCCAGCAGGGACAGGGTGAGGACCTACAATGAGCAGTTCTTC	CASRDRVRTYNEQFF
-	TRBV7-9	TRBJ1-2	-	TGTGCCAGCAGCTTAGTCCCCGGTATTTCTAACTATGGCTACACCTTC	CASSLVPGISNYGYTF
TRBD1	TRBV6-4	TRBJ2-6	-	TGTGCCAGCAGCATCCCGGGACAGACACCTATTTTGTCTGGGGCCAACGTCCTGACTTTC	CASSIPGQTPILSGANVLTF
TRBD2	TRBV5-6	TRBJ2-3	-	TGTGCCAGCAGCTTCGGGGGGAGATCTTGGCAAGATACGCAGTATTTT	CASSFGGRSWQDTQYF
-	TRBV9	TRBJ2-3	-	TGTGCCAGCAGCGCTACAGGGTATGCAAGCACAGATACGCAGTATTTT	CASSATGYASTDTQYF
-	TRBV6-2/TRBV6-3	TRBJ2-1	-	TGTGCCAGCAGTTATCTAAGGTCGATCTCAGGGGTCAATGAGCAGTTCTTC	CASSYLRSISGVNEQFF
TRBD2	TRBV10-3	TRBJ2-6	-	TGTGCCATCAGTGAGTATAGCGGGGTCTCTGGGGCCAACGTCCTGACTTTC	CAISEYSGVSGANVLTF
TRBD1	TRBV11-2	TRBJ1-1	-	TGTGCCAGCAGCTTACCTCCGGGACAGGGGATGAACACTGAAGCTTTCTTT	CASSLPPGQGMNTEAFF
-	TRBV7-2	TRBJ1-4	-	TGTGCCAGCAGCTTAATTCCGGGTGGAGTTGAAAAACTGTTTTTT	CASSLIPGGVEKLFF
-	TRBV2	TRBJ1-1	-	TGTGCCAGCAGTGAAGCGGGGGAGGGCGGCACTGAAGCTTTCTTT	CASSEAGEGGTEAFF
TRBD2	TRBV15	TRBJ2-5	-	TGTGCCACCAGCAGAAATTCTCCCGGGACTACCAAAGAGACCCAGTACTTC	CATSRNSPGTTKETQYF
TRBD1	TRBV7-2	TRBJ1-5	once	TGTGCCAGCAGCTTACAGACAGGGGGCGGGCAGCCCCAGCATTTT	CASSLQTGGGQPQHF
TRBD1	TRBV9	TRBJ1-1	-	TGTGCCAGCAGCCCCCAATCGGGGACAGCGAACACTGAAGCTTTCTTT	CASSPQSGTANTEAFF
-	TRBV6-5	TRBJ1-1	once	TGTGCCAGCAGTTACTCCGACAGCTCCCTGACTGAAGCTTTCTTT	CASSYSDSSLTEAFF
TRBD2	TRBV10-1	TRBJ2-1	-	TGCGCCAGCAGTGAGCTAGCGGGTGGGTACAATGAGCAGTTCTTC	CASSELAGGYNEQFF
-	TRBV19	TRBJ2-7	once	TGTGCCAGTAGTATTCGTCCCTCGAGGGCCTACGAGCAGTACTTC	CASSIRPSRAYEQYF
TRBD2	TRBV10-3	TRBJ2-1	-	TGTGCCATCAGTGAAATTTTAGCGGGGTCCTACAATGAGCAGTTCTTC	CAISEILAGSYNEQFF